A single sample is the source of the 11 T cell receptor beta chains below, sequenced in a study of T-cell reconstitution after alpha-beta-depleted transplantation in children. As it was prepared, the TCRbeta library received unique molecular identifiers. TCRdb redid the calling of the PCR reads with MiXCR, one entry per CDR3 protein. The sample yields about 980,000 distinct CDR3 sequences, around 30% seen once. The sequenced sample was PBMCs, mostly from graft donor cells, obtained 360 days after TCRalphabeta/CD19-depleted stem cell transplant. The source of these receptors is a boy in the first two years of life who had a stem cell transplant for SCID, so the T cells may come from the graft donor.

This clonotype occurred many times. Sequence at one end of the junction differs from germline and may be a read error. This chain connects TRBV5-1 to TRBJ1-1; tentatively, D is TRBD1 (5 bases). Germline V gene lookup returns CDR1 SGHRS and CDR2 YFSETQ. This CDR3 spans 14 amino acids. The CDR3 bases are TGTGCCAGCAGCTTGGGGGATGGGAACACTGAAGCTTTCTTT. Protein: CASSLGDGNTEAFF.

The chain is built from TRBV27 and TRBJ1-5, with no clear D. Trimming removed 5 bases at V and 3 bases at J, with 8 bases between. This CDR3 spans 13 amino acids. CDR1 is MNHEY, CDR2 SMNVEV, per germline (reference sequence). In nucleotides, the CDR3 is TGTGCCAGCAGTAGGCTTTACAATCAGCCCCAGCATTTT. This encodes CASSRLYNQPQHF.

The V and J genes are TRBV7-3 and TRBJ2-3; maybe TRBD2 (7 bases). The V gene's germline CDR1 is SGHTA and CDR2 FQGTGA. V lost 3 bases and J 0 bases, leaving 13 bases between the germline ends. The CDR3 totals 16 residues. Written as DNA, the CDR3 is TGTGCCAGCAGCTTGGCTGGGGGGGGCAGCACAGATACGCAGTATTTT. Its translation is CASSLAGGGSTDTQYF.

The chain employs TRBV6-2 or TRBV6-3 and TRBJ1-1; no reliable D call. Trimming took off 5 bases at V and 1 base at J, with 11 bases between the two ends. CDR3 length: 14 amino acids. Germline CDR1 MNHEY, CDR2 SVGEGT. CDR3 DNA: TGTGCCAGCAGTGGCAGAGCAGAGAACACTGAAGCTTTCTTT. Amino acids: CASSGRAENTEAFF.

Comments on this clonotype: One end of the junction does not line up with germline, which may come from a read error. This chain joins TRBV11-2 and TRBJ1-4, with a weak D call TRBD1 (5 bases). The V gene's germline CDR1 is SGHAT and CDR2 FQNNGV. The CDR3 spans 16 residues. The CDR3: CANSLDRLRANEKLFF. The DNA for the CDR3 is TGTGCCAACAGCTTAGATCGGCTCAGGGCTAATGAAAAACTGTTTTTT.

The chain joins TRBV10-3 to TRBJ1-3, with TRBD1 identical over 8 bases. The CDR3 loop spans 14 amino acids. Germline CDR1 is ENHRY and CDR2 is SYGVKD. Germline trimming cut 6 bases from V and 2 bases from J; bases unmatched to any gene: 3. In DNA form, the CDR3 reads TGTGCCATCAGGTCAGGGGGCACTGGAAACACCATATATTTT. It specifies CAIRSGGTGNTIYF.

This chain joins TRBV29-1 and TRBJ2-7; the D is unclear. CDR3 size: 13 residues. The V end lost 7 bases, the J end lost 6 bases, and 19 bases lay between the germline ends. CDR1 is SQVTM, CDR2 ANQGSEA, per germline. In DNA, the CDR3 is TGCAGCGCTACCACGGTCCTTTTCTCCGAGCAGTACTTC. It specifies CSATTVLFSEQYF.

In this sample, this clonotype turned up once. CDR3 residues: CASSQQGESQPQHF. The CDR3 DNA reads TGTGCCAGCAGTCAACAGGGCGAAAGTCAGCCCCAGCATTTT. The chain couples TRBV6-1 to TRBJ1-5; D may be TRBD1 (6 bases). Trimming removed 5 bases from V and 6 bases from J, with 14 bases in between. Germline lookup yields CDR1 MNHNS and CDR2 SASEGT. The CDR3 has 14 amino acids.

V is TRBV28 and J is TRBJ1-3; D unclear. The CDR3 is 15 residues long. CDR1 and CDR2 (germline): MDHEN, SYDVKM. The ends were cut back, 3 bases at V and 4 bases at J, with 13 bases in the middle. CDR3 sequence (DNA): TGTGCCAGCAGTTTTCCCCGGGAACCGGGAAACACCATATATTTT. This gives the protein CASSFPREPGNTIYF.

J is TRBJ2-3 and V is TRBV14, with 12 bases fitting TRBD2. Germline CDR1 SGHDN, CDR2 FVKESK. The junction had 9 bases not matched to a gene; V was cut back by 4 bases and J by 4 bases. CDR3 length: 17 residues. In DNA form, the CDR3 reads TGTGCCAGCAGCCCGATAGGACTAGCGGGGTCCGCAGATACGCAGTATTTT. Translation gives CASSPIGLAGSADTQYF.

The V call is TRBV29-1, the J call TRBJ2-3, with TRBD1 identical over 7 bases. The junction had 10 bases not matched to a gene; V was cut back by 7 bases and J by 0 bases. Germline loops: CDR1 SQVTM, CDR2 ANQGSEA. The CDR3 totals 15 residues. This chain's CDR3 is CSADETGASTDTQYF. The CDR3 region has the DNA TGCAGCGCTGACGAAACAGGGGCTAGCACAGATACGCAGTATTTT.